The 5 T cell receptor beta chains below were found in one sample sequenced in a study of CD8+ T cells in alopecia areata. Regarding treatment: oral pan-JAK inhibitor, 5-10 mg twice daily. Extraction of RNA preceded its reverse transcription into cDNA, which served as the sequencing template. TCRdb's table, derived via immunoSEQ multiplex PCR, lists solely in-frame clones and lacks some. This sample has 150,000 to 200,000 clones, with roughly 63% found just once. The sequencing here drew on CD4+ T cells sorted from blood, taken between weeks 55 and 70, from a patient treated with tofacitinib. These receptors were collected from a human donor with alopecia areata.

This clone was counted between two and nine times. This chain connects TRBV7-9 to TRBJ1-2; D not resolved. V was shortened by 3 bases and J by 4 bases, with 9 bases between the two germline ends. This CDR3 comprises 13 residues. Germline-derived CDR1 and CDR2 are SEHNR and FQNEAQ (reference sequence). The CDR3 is CASSFGQIYGYTF. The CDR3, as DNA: TGTGCCAGCAGCTTCGGGCAGATCTATGGCTACACCTTC.

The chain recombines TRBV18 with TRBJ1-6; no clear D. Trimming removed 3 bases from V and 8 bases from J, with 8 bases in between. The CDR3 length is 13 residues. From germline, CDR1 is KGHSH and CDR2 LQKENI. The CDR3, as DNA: TGTGCCAGCTCACCGCGGGGTGATTCACCCCTCCACTTT. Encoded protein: CASSPRGDSPLHF. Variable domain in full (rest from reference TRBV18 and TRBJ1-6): NAGVMQNPRHLVRRRGQEARLRCSPMKGHSHVYWYRQLPEEGLKFMVYLQKENIIDESGMPKERFSAEFPKEGPSILRIQQVVRGDSAAYFCASSPRGDSPLHFGNGTRLTVT.

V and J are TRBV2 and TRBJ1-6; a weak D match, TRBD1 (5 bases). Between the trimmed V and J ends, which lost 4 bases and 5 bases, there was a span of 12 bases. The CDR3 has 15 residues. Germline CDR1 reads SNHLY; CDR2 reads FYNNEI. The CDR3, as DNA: TGTGCCAGCAGTGTCGGGGGAGGAGATAATTCACCCCTCCACTTT. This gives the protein CASSVGGGDNSPLHF. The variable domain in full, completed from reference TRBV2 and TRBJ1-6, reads EPEVTQTPSHQVTQMGQEVILRCVPISNHLYFYWYRQILGQKVEFLVSFYNNEISEKSEIFDDQFSVERPDGSNFTLKIRSTKLEDSAMYFCASSVGGGDNSPLHFGNGTRLTVT.

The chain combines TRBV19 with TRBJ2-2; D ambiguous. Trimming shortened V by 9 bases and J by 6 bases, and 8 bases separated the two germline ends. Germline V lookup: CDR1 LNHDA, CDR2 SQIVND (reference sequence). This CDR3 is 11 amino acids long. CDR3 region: CASTLAGELFF. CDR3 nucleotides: TGTGCCAGCACCCTGGCCGGGGAGCTGTTTTTT.

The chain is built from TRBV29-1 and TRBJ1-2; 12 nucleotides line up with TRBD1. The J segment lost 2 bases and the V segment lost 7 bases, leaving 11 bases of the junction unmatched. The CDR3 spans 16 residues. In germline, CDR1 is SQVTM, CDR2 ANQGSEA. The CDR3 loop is CSADPRGQGANYGYTF. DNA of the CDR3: TGCAGCGCCGATCCCAGGGGACAGGGGGCAAACTATGGCTACACCTTC.